This TCR beta chain was obtained from a study of cytomegalovirus exposure and HLA in healthy donors. Study-wide points: Cytomegalovirus status was reportedly diagnosed by the classifier with high sensitivity and specificity. Most of the CMV-associated TCR beta chains (in a later analysis) appeared to be HLA-restricted.

It was with 60 Vbeta and 13 Jbeta primers that the PCR ran. Sequencing was performed with immunoSEQ multiplex PCR; in TCRdb, only in-frame clones are kept and a portion is missing. The repertoire has 100,000 to 150,000 clones, around four fifths of them found once; the top ten carry about 19%. Germline V gene sequence: CDR1 MGHRA, CDR2 YSYEKL. Trimming left V 4 bases short and J 4 bases short, with 10 bases between. The CDR3 length is 13 residues. This clone was picked up a small number of times. Antigen specificity is unknown. This TCR was sampled from a man aged 18 to 30 in good health and CMV-seropositive. The V and J genes are TRBV4-1 and TRBJ1-1; D perhaps matches TRBD1 (5 bases). Sequenced input: PBMCs. In DNA, the CDR3 is TGCGCCAGCAGCCCGGGGGGTGGCACTGAAGCTTTCTTT. It encodes CASSPGGGTEAFF.